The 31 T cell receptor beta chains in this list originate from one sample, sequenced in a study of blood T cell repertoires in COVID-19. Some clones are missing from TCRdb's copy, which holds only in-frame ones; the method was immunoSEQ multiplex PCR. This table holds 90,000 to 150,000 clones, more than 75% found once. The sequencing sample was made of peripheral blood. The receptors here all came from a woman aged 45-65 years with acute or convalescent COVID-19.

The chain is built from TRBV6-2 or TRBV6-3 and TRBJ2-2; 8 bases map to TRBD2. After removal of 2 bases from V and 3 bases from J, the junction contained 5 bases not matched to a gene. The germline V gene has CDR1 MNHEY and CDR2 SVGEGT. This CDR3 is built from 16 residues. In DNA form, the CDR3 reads TGTGCCAGCAGTTACGAAACGGGAGGGTACACCGGGGAGCTGTTTTTT. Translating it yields CASSYETGGYTGELFF.

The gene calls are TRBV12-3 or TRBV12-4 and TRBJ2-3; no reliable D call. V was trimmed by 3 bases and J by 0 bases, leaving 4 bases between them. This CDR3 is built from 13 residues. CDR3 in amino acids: CASSFSSTDTQYF. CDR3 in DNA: TGTGCCAGCAGTTTTTCGAGCACAGATACGCAGTATTTT.

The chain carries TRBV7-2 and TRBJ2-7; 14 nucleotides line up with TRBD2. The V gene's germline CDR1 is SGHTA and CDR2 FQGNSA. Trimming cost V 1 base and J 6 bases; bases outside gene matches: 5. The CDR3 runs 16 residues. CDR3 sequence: CASSLVYGLAGGEQYF. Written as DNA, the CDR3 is TGTGCCAGCAGCTTAGTATATGGACTAGCGGGGGGCGAGCAGTACTTC.

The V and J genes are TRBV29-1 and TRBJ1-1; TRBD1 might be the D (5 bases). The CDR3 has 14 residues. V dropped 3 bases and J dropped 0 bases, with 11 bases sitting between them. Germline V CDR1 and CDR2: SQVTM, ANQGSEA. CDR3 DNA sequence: TGCAGCGTTGAGGTAGGGGCCGTGAACACTGAAGCTTTCTTT. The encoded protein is CSVEVGAVNTEAFF.

The DNA of the CDR3 is TGTGCCAGCTCAGAAGACGACAGTAGCAATCAGCCCCAGCATTTT. Protein product: CASSEDDSSNQPQHF. The J gene is TRBJ1-5, the V gene TRBV18, with TRBD1 as a possible D gene (5 bases). Germline V gene data show CDR1 as KGHSH and CDR2 as LQKENI. V lost 5 bases and J lost 0, with 11 bases in between. This CDR3 is built from 15 residues. The full variable domain, completed using reference TRBV18 and TRBJ1-5, is NAGVMQNPRHLVRRRGQEARLRCSPMKGHSHVYWYRQLPEEGLKFMVYLQKENIIDESGMPKERFSAEFPKEGPSILRIQQVVRGDSAAYFCASSEDDSSNQPQHFGDGTRLSIL.

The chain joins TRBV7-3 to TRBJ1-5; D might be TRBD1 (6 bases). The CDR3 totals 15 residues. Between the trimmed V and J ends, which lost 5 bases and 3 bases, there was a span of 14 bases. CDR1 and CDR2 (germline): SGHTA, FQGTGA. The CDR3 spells CASSTQQGSNQPQHF. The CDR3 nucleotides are TGTGCCAGCAGCACGCAACAGGGTTCCAATCAGCCCCAGCATTTT.

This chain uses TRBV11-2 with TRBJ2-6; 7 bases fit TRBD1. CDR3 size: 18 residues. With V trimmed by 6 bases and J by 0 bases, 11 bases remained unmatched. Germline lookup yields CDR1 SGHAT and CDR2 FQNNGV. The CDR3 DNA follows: TGTGCCAGCAGAAAAGACAGGGTCCCCATCTCTGGGGCCAACGTCCTGACTTTC. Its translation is CASRKDRVPISGANVLTF.

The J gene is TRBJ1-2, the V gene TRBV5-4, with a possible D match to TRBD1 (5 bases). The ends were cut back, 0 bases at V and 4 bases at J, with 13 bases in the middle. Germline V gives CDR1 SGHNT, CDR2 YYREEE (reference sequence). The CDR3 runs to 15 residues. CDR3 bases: TGTGCCAGCAGCTTGGGGGGCACGGATCCCTATGGCTACACCTTC. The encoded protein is CASSLGGTDPYGYTF.

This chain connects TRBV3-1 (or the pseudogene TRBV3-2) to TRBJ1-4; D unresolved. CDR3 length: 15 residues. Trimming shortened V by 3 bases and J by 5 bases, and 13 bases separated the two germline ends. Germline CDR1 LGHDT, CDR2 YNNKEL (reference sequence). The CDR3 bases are TGTGCCAGCAGCCAGCCCGGTGATCCGAATGAAAAACTGTTTTTT. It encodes CASSQPGDPNEKLFF.

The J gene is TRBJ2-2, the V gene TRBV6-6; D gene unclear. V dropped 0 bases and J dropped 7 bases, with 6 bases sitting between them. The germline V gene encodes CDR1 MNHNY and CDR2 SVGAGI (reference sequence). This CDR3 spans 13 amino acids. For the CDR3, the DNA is TGTGCCAGCAGTTACTCAACAGACGGGGAGCTGTTTTTT. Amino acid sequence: CASSYSTDGELFF.

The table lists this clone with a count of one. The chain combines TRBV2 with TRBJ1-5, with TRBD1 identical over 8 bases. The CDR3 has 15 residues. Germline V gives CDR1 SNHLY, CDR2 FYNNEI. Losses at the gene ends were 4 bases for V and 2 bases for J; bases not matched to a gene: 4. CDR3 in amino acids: CASSVDRVGNQPQHF. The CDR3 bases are TGTGCCAGCAGTGTGGACAGGGTTGGCAATCAGCCCCAGCATTTT.

The CDR3 nucleotides are TGTGCCAGCAAGAGTAGCGGGGTTATGTATACGCAGTATTTT. Protein product: CASKSSGVMYTQYF. The chain employs TRBV7-2 and TRBJ2-3, with 8 bases matching TRBD2. Looked up from germline, CDR1 is SGHTA and CDR2 is FQGNSA. The CDR3 runs to 14 residues. V dropped 7 bases and J dropped 7; count of bases not matched to a gene: 10.

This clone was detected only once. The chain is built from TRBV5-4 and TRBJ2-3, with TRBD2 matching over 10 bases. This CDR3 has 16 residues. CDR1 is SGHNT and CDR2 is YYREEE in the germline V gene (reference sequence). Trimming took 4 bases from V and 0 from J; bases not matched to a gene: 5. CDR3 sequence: CASSLGLALSTDTQYF. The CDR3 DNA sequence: TGTGCCAGCAGCCTGGGACTAGCGCTTAGCACAGATACGCAGTATTTT. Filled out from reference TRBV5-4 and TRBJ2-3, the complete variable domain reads ETGVTQSPTHLIKTRGQQVTLRCSSQSGHNTVSWYQQALGQGPQFIFQYYREEENGRGNFPPRFSGLQFPNYSSELNVNALELDDSALYLCASSLGLALSTDTQYFGPGTRLTVL.

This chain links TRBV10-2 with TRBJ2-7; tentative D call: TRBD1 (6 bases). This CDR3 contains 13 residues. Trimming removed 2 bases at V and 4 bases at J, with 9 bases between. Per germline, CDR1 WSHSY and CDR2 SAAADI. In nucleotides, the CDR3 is TGCGCCAGCAGTGAGACAGGGTTTTACGAGCAGTACTTC. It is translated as CASSETGFYEQYF.

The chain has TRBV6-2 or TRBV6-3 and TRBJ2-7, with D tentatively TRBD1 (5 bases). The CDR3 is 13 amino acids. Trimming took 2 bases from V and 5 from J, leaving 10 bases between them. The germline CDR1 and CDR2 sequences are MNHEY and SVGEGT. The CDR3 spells CASSYVGRHEQYF. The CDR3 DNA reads TGTGCCAGCAGTTACGTGGGGCGACACGAGCAGTACTTC.

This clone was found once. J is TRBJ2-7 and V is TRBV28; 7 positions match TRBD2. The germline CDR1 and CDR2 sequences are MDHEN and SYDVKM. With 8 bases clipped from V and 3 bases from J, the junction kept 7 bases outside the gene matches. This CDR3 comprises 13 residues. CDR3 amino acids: CASEGAGSYEQYF. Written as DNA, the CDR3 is TGTGCCAGCGAGGGAGCGGGGAGCTACGAGCAGTACTTC. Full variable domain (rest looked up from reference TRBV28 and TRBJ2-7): DVKVTQSSRYLVKRTGEKVFLECVQDMDHENMFWYRQDPGLGLRLIYFSYDVKMKEKGDIPEGYSVSREKKERFSLILESASTNQTSMYLCASEGAGSYEQYFGPGTRLTVT.

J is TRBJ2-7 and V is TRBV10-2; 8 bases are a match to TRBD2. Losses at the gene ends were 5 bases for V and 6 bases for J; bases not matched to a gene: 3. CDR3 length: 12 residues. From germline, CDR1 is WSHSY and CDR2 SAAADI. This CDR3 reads CASSIGTSEQYF. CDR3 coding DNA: TGCGCCAGCAGTATCGGGACTAGCGAGCAGTACTTC.

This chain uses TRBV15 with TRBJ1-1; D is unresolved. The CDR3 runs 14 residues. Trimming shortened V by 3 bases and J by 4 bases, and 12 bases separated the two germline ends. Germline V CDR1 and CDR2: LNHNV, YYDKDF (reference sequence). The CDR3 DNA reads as TGTGCCACCAGCAGGCCGGGAGGGCTCACTGAAGCTTTCTTT. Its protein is CATSRPGGLTEAFF.

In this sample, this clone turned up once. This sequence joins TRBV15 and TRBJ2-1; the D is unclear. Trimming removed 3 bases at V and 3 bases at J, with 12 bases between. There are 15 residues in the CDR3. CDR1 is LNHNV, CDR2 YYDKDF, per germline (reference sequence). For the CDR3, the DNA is TGTGCCACCAGCAGTGAGGCTACATACTACAATGAGCAGTTCTTC. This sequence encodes CATSSEATYYNEQFF.

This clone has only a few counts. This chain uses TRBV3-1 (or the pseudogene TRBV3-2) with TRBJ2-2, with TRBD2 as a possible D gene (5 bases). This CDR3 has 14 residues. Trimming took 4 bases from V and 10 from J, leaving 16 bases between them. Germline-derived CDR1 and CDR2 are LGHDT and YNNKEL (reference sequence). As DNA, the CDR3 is TGTGCCAGCAGCCTCTGGACTCCGGTTGAGGAGCTGTTTTTT. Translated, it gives CASSLWTPVEELFF.

CDR3 nucleotide sequence: TGTGCCAGTAGTATCGGAGGGATGGGTGGCTACACCTTC. This gives the protein CASSIGGMGGYTF. The chain is built from TRBV19 and TRBJ1-2; D remains ambiguous. Germline lookup yields CDR1 LNHDA and CDR2 SQIVND (reference sequence). The CDR3 is made up of 13 amino acids. Trimming cost V 3 bases and J 7 bases, with 12 bases left between them.

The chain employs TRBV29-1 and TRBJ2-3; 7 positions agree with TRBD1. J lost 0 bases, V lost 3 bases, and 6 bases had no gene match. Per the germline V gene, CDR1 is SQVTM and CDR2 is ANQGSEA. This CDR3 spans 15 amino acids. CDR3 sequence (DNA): TGCAGCGTTGAGGGTACAGGGGATAGCACAGATACGCAGTATTTT. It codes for CSVEGTGDSTDTQYF.

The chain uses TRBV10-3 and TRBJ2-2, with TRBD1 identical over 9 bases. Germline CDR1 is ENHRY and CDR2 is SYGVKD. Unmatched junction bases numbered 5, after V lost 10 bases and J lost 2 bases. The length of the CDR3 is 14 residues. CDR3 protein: CATGQGANTGELFF. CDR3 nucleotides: TGTGCCACGGGACAGGGAGCTAACACCGGGGAGCTGTTTTTT.

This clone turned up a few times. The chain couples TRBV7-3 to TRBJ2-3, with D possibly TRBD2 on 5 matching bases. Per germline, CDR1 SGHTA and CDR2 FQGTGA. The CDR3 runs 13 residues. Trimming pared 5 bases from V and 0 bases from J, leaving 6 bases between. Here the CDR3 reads CASSAGSTDTQYF. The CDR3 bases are TGTGCCAGCAGCGCGGGCAGCACAGATACGCAGTATTTT.

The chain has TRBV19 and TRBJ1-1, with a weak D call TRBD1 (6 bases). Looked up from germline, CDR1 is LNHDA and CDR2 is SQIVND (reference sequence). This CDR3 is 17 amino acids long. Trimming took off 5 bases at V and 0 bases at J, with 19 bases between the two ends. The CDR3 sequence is CASSLDRRKSVNTEAFF. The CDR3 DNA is TGTGCCAGTAGTCTCGACAGGAGGAAGTCAGTGAACACTGAAGCTTTCTTT.

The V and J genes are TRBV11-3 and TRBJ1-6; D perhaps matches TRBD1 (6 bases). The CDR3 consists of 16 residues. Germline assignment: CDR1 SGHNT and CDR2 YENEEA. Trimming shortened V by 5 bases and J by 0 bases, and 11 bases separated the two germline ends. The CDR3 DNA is TGTGCCAGCAGCCTGCAGGGGTACTCCTATAATTCACCCCTCCACTTT. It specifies CASSLQGYSYNSPLHF. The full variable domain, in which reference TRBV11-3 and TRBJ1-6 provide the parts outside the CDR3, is EAGVVQSPRYKIIEKKQPVAFWCNPISGHNTLYWYLQNLGQGPELLIRYENEEAVDDSQLPKDRFSAERLKGVDSTLKIQPAELGDSAVYLCASSLQGYSYNSPLHFGNGTRLTVT.

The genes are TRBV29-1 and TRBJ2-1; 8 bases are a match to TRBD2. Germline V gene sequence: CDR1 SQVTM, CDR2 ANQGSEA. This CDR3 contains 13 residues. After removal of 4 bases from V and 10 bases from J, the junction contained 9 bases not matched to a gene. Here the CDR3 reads CSVGFGGRREQFF. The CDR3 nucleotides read TGCAGCGTTGGTTTTGGCGGGAGGAGAGAGCAGTTCTTC.

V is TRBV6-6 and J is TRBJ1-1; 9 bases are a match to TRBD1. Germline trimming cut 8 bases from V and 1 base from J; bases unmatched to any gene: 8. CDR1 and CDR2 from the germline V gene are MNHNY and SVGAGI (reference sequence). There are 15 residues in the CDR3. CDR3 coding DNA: TGTGCCAGCTCAAGGGACAGGGTAAGGAACACTGAAGCTTTCTTT. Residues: CASSRDRVRNTEAFF.

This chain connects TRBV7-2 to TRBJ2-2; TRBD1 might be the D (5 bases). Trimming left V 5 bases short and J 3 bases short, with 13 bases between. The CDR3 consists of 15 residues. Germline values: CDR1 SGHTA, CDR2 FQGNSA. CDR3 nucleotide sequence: TGTGCCAGCAGCCCCCTCAGGGCCCACACCGGGGAGCTGTTTTTT. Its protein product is CASSPLRAHTGELFF. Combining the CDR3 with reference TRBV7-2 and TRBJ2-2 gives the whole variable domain GAGVSQSPSNKVTEKGKDVELRCDPISGHTALYWYRQSLGQGLEFLIYFQGNSAPDKSGLPSDRFSAERTGGSVSTLTIQRTQQEDSAVYLCASSPLRAHTGELFFGEGSRLTVL.

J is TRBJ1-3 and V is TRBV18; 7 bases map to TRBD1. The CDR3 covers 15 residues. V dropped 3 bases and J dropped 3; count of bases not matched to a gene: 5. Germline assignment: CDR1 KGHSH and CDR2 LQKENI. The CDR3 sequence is CASSPETGFGNTIYF. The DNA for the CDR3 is TGTGCCAGCTCACCGGAGACAGGGTTTGGAAACACCATATATTTT.

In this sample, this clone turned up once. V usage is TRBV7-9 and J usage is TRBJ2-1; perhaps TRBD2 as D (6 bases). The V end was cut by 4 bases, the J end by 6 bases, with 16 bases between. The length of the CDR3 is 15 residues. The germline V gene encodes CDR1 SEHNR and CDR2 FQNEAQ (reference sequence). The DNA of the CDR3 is TGTGCCAGCAGCTCCGACCGGGACTGGGGCAATGAGCAGTTCTTC. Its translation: CASSSDRDWGNEQFF.